This T cell receptor (beta chain) was sequenced for a study of identical twins. Study-wide results and limits: Those out-of-frame alpha sequences shared by twins showed an excess of low generation probability. Insertions were fewer in abundant cord blood beta clonotypes, whereas memory repertoires showed none of this pattern. The models systematically underestimated how much out-of-frame TCR alpha was shared in monozygotic twins.

Comments on this clonotype: What it recognizes is unknown.

V lost 4 bases and J 0 bases, leaving 10 bases between the germline ends. Germline V gene sequence: CDR1 MNHEY, CDR2 SVGEGT. The CDR3 is 16 amino acids. Using its own MiXCR run on the 5' RACE reads, TCRdb lists one record per CDR3 protein. This sample has 450,000 or so distinct CDR3 sequences; around a sixth occur once, and the top ten carry 9% to 15%. Healthy Caucasian donors formed the entire cohort. The chain employs TRBV6-2 or TRBV6-3 and TRBJ2-6; D unresolved. The receptor was derived from a man aged 45-65 years in good health. The sequencing sample was made of naive T cells sorted from blood. The CDR3: CASSLRGASGANVLTF. In DNA form, the CDR3 reads TGTGCCAGCAGTTTGAGAGGAGCCTCTGGGGCCAACGTCCTGACTTTC.